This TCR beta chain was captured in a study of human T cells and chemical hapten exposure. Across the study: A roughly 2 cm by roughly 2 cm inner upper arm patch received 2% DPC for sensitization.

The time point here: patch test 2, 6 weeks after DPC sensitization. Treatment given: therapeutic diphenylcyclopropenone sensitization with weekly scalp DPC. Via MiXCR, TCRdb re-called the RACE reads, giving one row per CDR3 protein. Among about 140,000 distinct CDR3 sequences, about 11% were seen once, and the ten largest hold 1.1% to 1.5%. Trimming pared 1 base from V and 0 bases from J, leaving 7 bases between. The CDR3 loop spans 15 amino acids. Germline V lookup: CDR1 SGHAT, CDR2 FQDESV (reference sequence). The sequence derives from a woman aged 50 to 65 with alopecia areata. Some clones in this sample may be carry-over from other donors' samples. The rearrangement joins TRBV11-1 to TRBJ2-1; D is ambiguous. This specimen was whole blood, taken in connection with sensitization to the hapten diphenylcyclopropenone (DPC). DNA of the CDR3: TGTGCCAGCAGCTTAGAATCAAGCTCCTACAATGAGCAGTTCTTC. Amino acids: CASSLESSSYNEQFF.